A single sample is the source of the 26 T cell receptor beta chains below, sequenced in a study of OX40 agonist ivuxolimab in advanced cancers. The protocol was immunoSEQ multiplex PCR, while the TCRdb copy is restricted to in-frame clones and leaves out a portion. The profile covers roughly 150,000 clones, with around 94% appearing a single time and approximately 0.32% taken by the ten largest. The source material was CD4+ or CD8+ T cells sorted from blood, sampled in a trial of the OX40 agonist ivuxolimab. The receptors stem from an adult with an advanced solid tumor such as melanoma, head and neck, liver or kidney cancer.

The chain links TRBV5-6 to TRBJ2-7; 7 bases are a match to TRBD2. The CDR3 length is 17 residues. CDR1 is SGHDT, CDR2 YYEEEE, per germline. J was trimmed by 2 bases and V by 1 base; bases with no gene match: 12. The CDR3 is CASSLLGGGRGPYEQYF. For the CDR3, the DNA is TGTGCCAGCAGCTTGTTGGGTGGCGGGAGAGGACCCTACGAGCAGTACTTC.

Here the CDR3 reads CASSEYPGLPAEQFF. CDR3 DNA: TGTGCCAGCAGTGAATATCCGGGACTACCAGCCGAGCAGTTCTTC. V and J are TRBV25-1 and TRBJ2-1; 7 bases map to TRBD2. J gave up 10 bases and V 0 bases, and 9 bases lay outside the gene matches. The CDR3 consists of 15 residues. Looked up from germline, CDR1 is MGHDK and CDR2 is SYGVNS.

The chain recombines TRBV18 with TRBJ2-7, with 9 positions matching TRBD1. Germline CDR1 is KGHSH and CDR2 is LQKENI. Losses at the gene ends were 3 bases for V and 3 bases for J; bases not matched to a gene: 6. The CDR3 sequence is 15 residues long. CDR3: CASSPRGQGHYEQYF. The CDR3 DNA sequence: TGTGCCAGCTCACCCCGGGGACAGGGTCACTACGAGCAGTACTTC. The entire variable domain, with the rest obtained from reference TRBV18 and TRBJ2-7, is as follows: NAGVMQNPRHLVRRRGQEARLRCSPMKGHSHVYWYRQLPEEGLKFMVYLQKENIIDESGMPKERFSAEFPKEGPSILRIQQVVRGDSAAYFCASSPRGQGHYEQYFGPGTRLTVT.

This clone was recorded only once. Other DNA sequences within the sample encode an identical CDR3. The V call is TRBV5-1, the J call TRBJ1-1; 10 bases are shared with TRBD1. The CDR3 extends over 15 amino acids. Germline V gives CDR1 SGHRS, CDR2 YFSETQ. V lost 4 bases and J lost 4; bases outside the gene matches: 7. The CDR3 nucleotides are TGCGCCAGCAGCAACCGGACAGGGGGGAGCACTGAAGCTTTCTTT. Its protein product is CASSNRTGGSTEAFF.

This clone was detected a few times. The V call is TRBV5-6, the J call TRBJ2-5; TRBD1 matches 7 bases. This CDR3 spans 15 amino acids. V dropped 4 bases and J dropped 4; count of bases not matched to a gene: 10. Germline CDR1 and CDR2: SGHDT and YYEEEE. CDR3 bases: TGTGCCAGCAGCCTCCGACAGGGTGGGGGAGAGACCCAGTACTTC. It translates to CASSLRQGGGETQYF.

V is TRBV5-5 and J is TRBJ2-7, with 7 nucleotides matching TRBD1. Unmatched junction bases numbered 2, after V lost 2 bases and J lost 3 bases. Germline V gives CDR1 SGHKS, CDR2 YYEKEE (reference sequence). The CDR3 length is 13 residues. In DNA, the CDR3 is TGTGCCAGCAGCTTTAGGGACAGCTACGAGCAGTACTTC. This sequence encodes CASSFRDSYEQYF.

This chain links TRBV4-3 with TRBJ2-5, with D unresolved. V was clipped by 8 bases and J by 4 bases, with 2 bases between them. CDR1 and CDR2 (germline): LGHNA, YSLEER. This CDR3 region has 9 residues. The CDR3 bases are TGCGCCAGCCGAGAGACCCAGTACTTC. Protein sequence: CASRETQYF.

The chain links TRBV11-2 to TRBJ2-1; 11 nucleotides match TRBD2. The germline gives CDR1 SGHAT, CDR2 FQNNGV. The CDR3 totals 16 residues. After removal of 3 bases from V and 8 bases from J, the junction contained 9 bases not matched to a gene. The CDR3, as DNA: TGTGCCAGCAGCTTCCCGGGAGTAGCGGGAGGGGATGAGCAGTTCTTC. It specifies CASSFPGVAGGDEQFF.

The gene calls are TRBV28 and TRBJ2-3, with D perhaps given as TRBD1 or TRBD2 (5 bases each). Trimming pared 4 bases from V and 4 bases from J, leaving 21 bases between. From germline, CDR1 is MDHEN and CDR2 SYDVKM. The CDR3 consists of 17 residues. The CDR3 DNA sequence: TGTGCCAGCAGTTCACCTCCGGGACCCCCTGGCGCAGATACGCAGTATTTT. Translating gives CASSSPPGPPGADTQYF.

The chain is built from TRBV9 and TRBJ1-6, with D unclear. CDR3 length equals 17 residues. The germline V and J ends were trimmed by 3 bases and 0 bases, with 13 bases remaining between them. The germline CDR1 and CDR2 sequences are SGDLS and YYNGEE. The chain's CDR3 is CASSARLRSSYNSPLHF. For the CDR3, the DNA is TGTGCCAGCAGCGCCCGTTTGCGGAGCTCCTATAATTCACCCCTCCACTTT.

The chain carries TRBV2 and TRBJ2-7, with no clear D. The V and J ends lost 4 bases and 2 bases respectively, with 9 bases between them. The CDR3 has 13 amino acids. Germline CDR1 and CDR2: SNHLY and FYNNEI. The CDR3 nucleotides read TGTGCCAGCAGTGGACCCATGCCCTACGAGCAGTACTTC. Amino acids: CASSGPMPYEQYF.

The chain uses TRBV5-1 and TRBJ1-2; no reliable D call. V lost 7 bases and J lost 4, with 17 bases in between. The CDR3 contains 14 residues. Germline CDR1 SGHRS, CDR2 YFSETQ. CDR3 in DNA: TGCGCCAGCTGGGAAGGCGGAGGCTTCTATGGCTACACCTTC. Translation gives CASWEGGGFYGYTF.

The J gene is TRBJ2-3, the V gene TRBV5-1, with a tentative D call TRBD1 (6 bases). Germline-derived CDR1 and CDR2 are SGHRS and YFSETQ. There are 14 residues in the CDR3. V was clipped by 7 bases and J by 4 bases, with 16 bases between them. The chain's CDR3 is CASFDTGIPDTQYF. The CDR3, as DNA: TGCGCCAGCTTTGACACAGGGATCCCAGATACGCAGTATTTT.

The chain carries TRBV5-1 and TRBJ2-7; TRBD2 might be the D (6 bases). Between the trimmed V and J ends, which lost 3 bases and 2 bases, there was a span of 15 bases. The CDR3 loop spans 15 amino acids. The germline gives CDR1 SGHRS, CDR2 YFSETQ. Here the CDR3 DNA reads TGCGCCAGCAGCTCAGGGCGGGGCGGTGCCTACGAGCAGTACTTC. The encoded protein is CASSSGRGGAYEQYF.

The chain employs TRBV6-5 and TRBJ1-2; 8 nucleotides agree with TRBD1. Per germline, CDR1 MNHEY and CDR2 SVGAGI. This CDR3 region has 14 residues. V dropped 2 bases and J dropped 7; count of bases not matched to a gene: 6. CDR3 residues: CASSYPDRVSGYTF. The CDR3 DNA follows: TGTGCCAGCAGTTACCCGGACAGGGTGTCTGGCTACACCTTC.

CDR3 DNA sequence: TGTGCCAGCTCACCAGCGGGGGGCGGAAATCAGCCCCAGCATTTT. Its translation: CASSPAGGGNQPQHF. The V gene is TRBV18, the J gene TRBJ1-5; the D gene is possibly TRBD1 (6 bases). V shed 2 bases and J shed 4 bases, with 12 bases lying between them. The germline V gene has CDR1 KGHSH and CDR2 LQKENI. The CDR3 sequence is 15 residues long.

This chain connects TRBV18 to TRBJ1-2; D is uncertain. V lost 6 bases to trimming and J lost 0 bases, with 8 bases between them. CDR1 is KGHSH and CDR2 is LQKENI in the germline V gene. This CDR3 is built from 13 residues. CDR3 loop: CASSANSNYGYTF. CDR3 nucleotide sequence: TGTGCCAGCTCGGCCAATTCTAACTATGGCTACACCTTC.

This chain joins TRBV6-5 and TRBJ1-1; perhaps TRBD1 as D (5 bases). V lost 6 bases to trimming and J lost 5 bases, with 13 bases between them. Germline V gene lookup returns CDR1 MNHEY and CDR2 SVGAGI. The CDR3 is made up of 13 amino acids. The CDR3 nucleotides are TGTGCCAGCAGGGGGCCCCACGGTACTGAAGCTTTCTTT. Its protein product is CASRGPHGTEAFF.

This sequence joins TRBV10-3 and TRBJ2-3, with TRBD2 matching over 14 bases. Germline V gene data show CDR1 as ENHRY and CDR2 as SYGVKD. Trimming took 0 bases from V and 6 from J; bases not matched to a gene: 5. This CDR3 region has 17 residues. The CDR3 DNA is TGTGCCATCAGTGAGTCCTTGGGACTAGCGGGGGCCGATACGCAGTATTTT. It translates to CAISESLGLAGADTQYF.

CDR3 amino acids: CASSLAGTGITEAFF. The CDR3 bases are TGTGCCAGCAGCTTAGCCGGGACAGGGATCACTGAAGCTTTCTTT. The V call is TRBV7-6, the J call TRBJ1-1; TRBD1 agrees at 9 bases. Losses at the gene ends were 0 bases for V and 4 bases for J; bases not matched to a gene: 3. Per the germline V gene, CDR1 is SGHVS and CDR2 is FNYEAQ. The CDR3 extends over 15 amino acids. Variable domain in full (rest from reference TRBV7-6 and TRBJ1-1): GAGVSQSPRYKVTKRGQDVALRCDPISGHVSLYWYRQALGQGPEFLTYFNYEAQQDKSGLPNDRFSAERPEGSISTLTIQRTEQRDSAMYRCASSLAGTGITEAFFGQGTRLTVV.

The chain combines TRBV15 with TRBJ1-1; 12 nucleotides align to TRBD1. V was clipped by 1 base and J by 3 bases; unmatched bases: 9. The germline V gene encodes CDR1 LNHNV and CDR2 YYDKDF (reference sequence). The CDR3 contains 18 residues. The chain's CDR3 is CATSRATGQGAGHTEAFF. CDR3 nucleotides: TGTGCCACCAGCAGAGCGACGGGACAGGGGGCAGGTCACACTGAAGCTTTCTTT.

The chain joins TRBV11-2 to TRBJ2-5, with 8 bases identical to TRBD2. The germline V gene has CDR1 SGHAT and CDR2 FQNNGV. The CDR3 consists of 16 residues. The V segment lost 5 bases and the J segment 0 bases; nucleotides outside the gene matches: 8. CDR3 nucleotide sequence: TGTGCCAGCAGCCCAGGGACTAGATTGTACCAAGAGACCCAGTACTTC. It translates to CASSPGTRLYQETQYF.

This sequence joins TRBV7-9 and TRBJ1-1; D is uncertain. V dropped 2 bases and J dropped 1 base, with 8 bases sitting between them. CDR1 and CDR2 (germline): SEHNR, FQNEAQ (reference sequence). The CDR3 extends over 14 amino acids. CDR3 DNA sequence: TGTGCCAGCAGCTTACCAGTTCAGAACACTGAAGCTTTCTTT. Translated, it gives CASSLPVQNTEAFF.

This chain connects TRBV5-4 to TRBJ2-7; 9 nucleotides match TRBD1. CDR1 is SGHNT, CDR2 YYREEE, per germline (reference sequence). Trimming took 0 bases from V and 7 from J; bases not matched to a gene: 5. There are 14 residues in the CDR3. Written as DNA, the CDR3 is TGTGCCAGCAGCTTGGGACAGGGGGTGAGTGAGCAGTACTTC. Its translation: CASSLGQGVSEQYF.

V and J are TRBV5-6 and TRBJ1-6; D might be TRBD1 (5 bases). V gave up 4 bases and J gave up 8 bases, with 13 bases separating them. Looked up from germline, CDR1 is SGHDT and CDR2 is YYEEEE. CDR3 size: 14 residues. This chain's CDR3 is CASSLERGDSPLHF. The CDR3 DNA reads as TGTGCCAGCAGCCTAGAACGGGGGGATTCACCCCTCCACTTT. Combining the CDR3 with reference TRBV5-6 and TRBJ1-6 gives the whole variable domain DAGVTQSPTHLIKTRGQQVTLRCSPKSGHDTVSWYQQALGQGPQFIFQYYEEEERQRGNFPDRFSGHQFPNYSSELNVNALLLGDSALYLCASSLERGDSPLHFGNGTRLTVT.

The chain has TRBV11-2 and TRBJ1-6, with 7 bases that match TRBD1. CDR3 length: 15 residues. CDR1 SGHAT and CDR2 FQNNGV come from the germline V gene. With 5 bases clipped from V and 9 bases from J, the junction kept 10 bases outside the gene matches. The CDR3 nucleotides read TGTGCCAGCAGCCCTCGACAGGGCTGGGGTTCACCCCTCCACTTT. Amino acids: CASSPRQGWGSPLHF.